This TCR beta chain was profiled in a study of memory CD4+ T cells and cytomegalovirus serostatus (dated by TCRdb to between 2018 and 2021). For context, the study as a whole: The roughly 35 healthy Belgian adults in the cohort included 9 who were CMV seropositive and around 25 who were CMV seronegative. The study sequenced CD4+ memory TCRbeta repertoires of a Belgian cohort with known cytomegalovirus serostatus to replicate a published TCR-based CMV serostatus classifier. The research as a whole found: Only CD4+CD45RO+ memory cells were sequenced, in contrast to the original study, in which naive and memory CD4+ and CD8+ populations were covered. Results were interpreted as suggesting that the CMV-associated TCR signature is largely present in the CD4+ memory repertoire. CMV serostatus prediction reached a median bootstrapped AUC of about 0.96 with the original framework and 0.91 with a US-trained random forest. A median bootstrapped AUC of approximately 0.95 with a 95% CI of 0.76-1.00 was achieved on the Belgian cohort by the original-framework classifier. Among the 150 to 200 previously reported CMV-associated TCRbeta sequences, roughly 68 showed up in the CD4+ memory repertoires, with each one found in between one and five individuals.

The Quick-DNA Microprep Kit was used to extract genomic DNA from the sorted cells. Amplification of TCRbeta DNA was done with the immunoSEQ hsTCRbeta kit, following the protocol from the manufacturer. An Illumina MiSeq instrument was used to sequence the TCRbeta libraries. From the authors' description of their analysis: After out-of-frame sequences were removed, some 2.1 million distinct TCRbeta sequences remained, averaging roughly 67,000 per individual. Two values were used to score each individual: the count of 164 previously reported CMV-associated TCRbeta sequences and the total count of productive distinct TCRbeta sequences. A beta-binomial model was reimplemented in Python, and random forests from scikit-learn, run with default parameters, were trained on data from the US cohort. Classifier performance on the Belgian cohort was reported as the median AUC with percentile confidence intervals calculated over 10,000 bootstrap iterations. In its TCRdb copy, this immuneACCESS table keeps in-frame sequences only and misses some clones. Where compared with another copy, unresolved V genes explain less than half of these, and the others have no known cause. The V and J calls and clone size were taken over from that table, and D and trimming were inferred from the DNA. This sample has over 65,000 clones in its table, and 60% to 80% of those were observed once. Together, the top ten hold roughly 2.6% of the sample.

Single viable CD3+CD4+CD8-CD45RO+ cells were sorted as memory CD4+ T cells on a FACSAria II. CMV serostatus was determined using a Roche Elecsys assay that detects serum IgG against CMV pp150, pp28, p38 and p52. Following thawing, total CD4+ T cells were enriched through positive selection using CD4 magnetic microbeads. The samples came from a separate study whose specific focus was interrogating the CD4+ T cell memory repertoire. Peripheral blood mononuclear cells were isolated and cryopreserved according to standard operating procedures, and serum was kept at -80 degrees C. CD3-PerCP (BW264/56), CD4-APC (RPA-T4), CD45RO-PE (UCHT1) and CD8-Pacific Orange (3B5) antibodies were used for staining, and non-viable cells were excluded with Sytox blue. Concerning this clone itself: Its antigen remains unidentified. No much larger clonotype is one base removed from it; base qualities were not supplied.

Sequencing was done on a sample of memory CD4+ T cells from blood. The clonotype was recovered from an adult in good health and CMV-seropositive.

The sequenced DNA is TGTGCCAGTGCGGCTCTGGGGCAGGAAGAGACCCAGTACTTC. It is translated as CASAALGQEETQYF. Rearrangement joined TRBV19 to TRBJ2-5; a weak D assignment points to TRBD1 (5 bases agree). V is shortened by 8 bases, J by 3 bases, and the region joining them spans 16 bases. CDR1 and CDR2 are drawn from the germline V gene (reference sequence): LNHDA, SQIVND. The CDR3 runs 14 amino acids, cysteine and phenylalanine included. Here the CDR3 DNA is all that survives: 42 bases in frame from base 1.